This record looks at one T cell receptor beta chain sequence and its context. Its antigen is unidentified. An oligo carrying a UMI was ligated to the cDNA 3' end. The first PCR ran 4 to 5 cycles with an equimolar RC1.1 and RC1.2 beta primer mix. TCRdb ran MiXCR on the UMI-ligation and nested PCR reads and lists one entry per CDR3 protein. The repertoire includes fewer than 50,000 distinct CDR3 sequences, about 18% of them detected once, and roughly 40% sits in the top ten. This sample is part of a study of quantifying T cell responses using KT2 cells. At the level of the study: RNA was reverse transcribed with TCR alpha and beta constant-region primers. The T4 ligation step was estimated to exceed 9.5% efficiency under optimum conditions. Study-level results: Very high KT2 spike-in numbers caused saturation in KT2 sequence detection.

Trimming pared 2 bases from V and 0 bases from J, leaving 10 bases between. Germline CDR1 and CDR2: MNHEY and SVGAGI. The CDR3 length is 15 residues. Known numbers of the T cell clone KT2 were added to PBMC. This clonotype originated in a human donor. Sequenced: PBMCs spiked with cells of the T cell clone KT2. V gene TRBV6-5 combines with J gene TRBJ1-1, with TRBD1 as a possible D gene (5 bases). The CDR3 bases are TGTGCCAGCAGTTACGGGACTATTTTGAACACTGAAGCTTTCTTT. Amino acid sequence: CASSYGTILNTEAFF.